This T cell receptor (beta chain) emerged from a study of cytomegalovirus exposure and HLA in healthy donors. Study information: The same platform used for the 666 first-cohort repertoires was also used for the 120 validation repertoires, as a later analysis reported.

V shed 5 bases, J shed 7 bases, and the junction held 9 bases outside the gene matches. CDR1 MDHEN and CDR2 SYDVKM come from the germline V gene. The CDR3 length is 15 residues. Clones were sequenced by immunoSEQ multiplex PCR, and TCRdb holds only the in-frame ones, with some missing. The table records approximately 260,000 clones, about 86% of them present only once. From the roughly 110-subject validation cohort, which was separate from the roughly 610-subject first cohort, the donors were drawn. Study-wide points: Around 160 TCR beta chains were listed as cytomegalovirus-associated.

For this clone: The antigen is undetermined.

Sequences were obtained from PBMCs. The chain employs TRBV28 and TRBJ1-5, with 9 bases fitting TRBD1. The TCR sequence derives from a young woman in good health and CMV-seronegative. CDR3 nucleotide sequence: TGTGCCAGCAGTCCCACAGGGGGCGCAGTGCAGCCCCAGCATTTT. Its translation is CASSPTGGAVQPQHF.